This section outlines one TCR beta chain sequence together with its context. The data belong to a study of blood T cell repertoires in COVID-19. Study-level information: Sample material is recorded as cDNA or gDNA derived from T cells, B-cell-depleted T cells, or PBMCs.

Enrolled through a virtual design, the participants were between roughly 18 and 89 years of age and came from under 25 US areas. Original methodology: The authors estimated nucleated cell counts from reference gene primer amplification. Repertoires were generated with immunoSEQ multiplex PCR, while TCRdb's copy carries only in-frame clones and drops some. V, J and clone size are those of that table, while D and trimming were read from the DNA. The sample includes some 190,000 clones, about 88% of them seen just once. The sequenced material came from PBMCs or T cells enriched from blood (not recorded which). This TCR came from a woman between 40 and 55 years old with acute COVID-19.

CDR3 in DNA: TGTGCCAGCAGCGCGGGGGCCTCGCGCACCGGGGAGCTGTTTTTT. Its translation is CASSAGASRTGELFF. The chain links TRBV2 to TRBJ2-2; D perhaps matches TRBD2 (7 bases). This CDR3 comprises 15 residues. Trimming shortened V by 6 bases and J by 4 bases, and 15 bases separated the two germline ends. CDR1 is SNHLY, CDR2 FYNNEI, per germline.